Listed below are T cell receptor beta chains from one sample, sequenced in a study of blood T cell repertoires in COVID-19. Assay: immunoSEQ multiplex PCR; the TCRdb copy retains only in-frame clones and omits some. The table has hundreds of thousands of clones, approximately 92% seen once. The sequencing sample was made of PBMCs or T cells enriched from blood (not recorded which). The receptor source for this set is a man younger than 35 who had recovered from COVID-19. CDR3s include the opening cysteine and the closing phenylalanine or tryptophan. Each record gives: D gene, J gene, clone size, V gene, CDR3 DNA, CDR3 protein. The D gene is left open where the match is weak. Part of the rows lack a size; the others show once, few, many or a class for expanded clones.

TRBD2 TRBJ2-1 - TRBV5-1 TGCGCCAGCAGCCTAGCGGGACTAGCGGGGTACAATGAGCAGTTCTTC CASSLAGLAGYNEQFF
- TRBJ2-5 - TRBV6-2/TRBV6-3 TGTGCCAGCAGTAGATCAATTGTGAGGGAGACCCAGTACTTC CASSRSIVRETQYF
- TRBJ1-2 once TRBV15 TGTGCCACCAGCAGAGATTCGCGGAACTATGGCTACACCTTC CATSRDSRNYGYTF
- TRBJ2-2 - TRBV7-3 TGTGCCAGCAGCTTAAGTCCTAACACCGGGGAGCTGTTTTTT CASSLSPNTGELFF
- TRBJ1-5 - TRBV7-9 TGTGCCAGCAGCTCGGTCGGGACTGGGGGCAATCAGCCCCAGCATTTT CASSSVGTGGNQPQHF
TRBD1 TRBJ1-6 - TRBV27 TGTGCCAGCAGCTTTTTGACAGGGGCTACTTCACCCCTCCACTTT CASSFLTGATSPLHF
- TRBJ1-5 few TRBV28 TGTGCCAGCAGTTTATCGTTTGGGGCCGGAAAGCAGCCCCAGCATTTT CASSLSFGAGKQPQHF
- TRBJ2-7 - TRBV28 TGTGCCAGCAGTTTGGTGGGGGGTTACGAGCAGTACTTC CASSLVGGYEQYF
- TRBJ2-7 - TRBV14 TGTGCCAGCAGCCCCAGCTCCTACGAGCAGTACTTC CASSPSSYEQYF
TRBD1 TRBJ2-7 - TRBV7-2 TGTGCCAGCAGCTTTTCCGGGACAGGCGCCGGCGAGCAGTACTTC CASSFSGTGAGEQYF
- TRBJ1-5 - TRBV20-1 TGCAGTGCTAGTCCCCACCAGGATCAGCCCCAGCATTTT CSASPHQDQPQHF
TRBD2 TRBJ2-7 - TRBV2 TGTGCCAGCAGGCGGACTAGCTCCTACGAGCAGTACTTC CASRRTSSYEQYF
TRBD1 TRBJ2-3 - TRBV5-1 TGCGCCAGCAGCTTCGGGACAGCCACAGATACGCAGTATTTT CASSFGTATDTQYF
- TRBJ2-2 - TRBV7-8 TGTGCCAGCAGTTCCGGGACAATCAACACCGGGGAGCTGTTTTTT CASSSGTINTGELFF
- TRBJ2-7 - TRBV5-4 TGTGCCAGCAGCCCCGGGGATTTCTACGAGCAGTACTTC CASSPGDFYEQYF
TRBD2 TRBJ2-1 - TRBV9 TGTGCCAGCAGCTCCCCTCTTGGGACTAGCGGACAGGGTGAGCAGTTCTTC CASSSPLGTSGQGEQFF
- TRBJ2-3 - TRBV28 TGTGCCAGCATGAAGGGGGATAGCACAGATACGCAGTATTTT CASMKGDSTDTQYF
TRBD1 TRBJ2-7 - TRBV9 TGTGCCAGCAGCGTCGGCCCCGGGACAGGGAGAGAGCAGTACTTC CASSVGPGTGREQYF
- TRBJ2-1 few TRBV3-1/TRBV3-2 TGTGCCAGCAGCCGGACAGTGCAACGCAGGGGTGAGCAGTTCTTC CASSRTVQRRGEQFF
- TRBJ1-5 - TRBV7-6 TGTGCCAGCAGCTTATCTTCAGGGGTGGGCGGCCAGCCCCAGCATTTT CASSLSSGVGGQPQHF
TRBD1 TRBJ2-5 - TRBV5-4 TGTGCCAGCAGTCCCTCACAGGGGATGTACGAGACCCAGTACTTC CASSPSQGMYETQYF
- TRBJ1-2 - TRBV3-1/TRBV3-2 TGTGCCAGCAGCCAAGACCCGGGGGGTGGCTATGGCTACACCTTC CASSQDPGGGYGYTF
- TRBJ2-1 - TRBV15 TGTGCCACCAGCAGAGAAGGACTGGTTGCCGCAGTCAATGAGCAGTTCTTC CATSREGLVAAVNEQFF
- TRBJ2-3 - TRBV28 TGTGCCAGCAGTTTGGGAACCTGGGGGCCCGGCGGACCAGATACGCAGTATTTT CASSLGTWGPGGPDTQYF